This T cell receptor (beta chain) was observed in a study of T cell responses to AZD1222 COVID-19 vaccine. Study observations and caveats: The donor group comprised mostly white British people and more females; the analysis possibly underestimated clonal diversity.

Profiling relied on immunoSEQ multiplex PCR, and the TCRdb table lists in-frame clones only, not all of them. The sample records 73,000 or so clones, roughly four fifths being singletons. With V trimmed by 2 bases and J by 4 bases, 10 bases remained unmatched. Germline V gives CDR1 MNHEY, CDR2 SVGAGI. The CDR3 has 16 amino acids. Concerning this clone itself: Its specificity is unknown.

The chain couples TRBV6-5 to TRBJ1-1; TRBD1 matches at 7 bases. This sample comprised peripheral blood, obtained on day 0 of AZD1222 vaccination. The receptor comes from an adult in good health. This CDR3 is CASSYAGEGAPTEAFF. CDR3 DNA: TGTGCCAGCAGTTACGCCGGGGAGGGGGCACCCACTGAAGCTTTCTTT.